This paragraph reports one TCR beta chain. What this receptor recognizes is not known. Because it lacks the conserved phenylalanine or tryptophan at the end, this CDR3 is likely a read error. Looking up the germline V gene yields CDR1 MDHEN and CDR2 SYDVKM. V loses 4 bases, J loses 8 bases, and the germline ends lie 10 bases apart. The CDR3 length is 12 residues, termini included. Just CDR3 DNA is preserved here, 36 bases in frame from base 1. Libraries were prepared through multiplex PCR. Instrument on record: Illumina HiSeq 2500. TCRbeta libraries were constructed through three rounds of nested PCR with primers (Table S4) according to protocols modified from ARM-PCR. Before sequencing, PCR products in the 200-500 bp range were cut out of the gel and cleaned up using the QIAquick gel extraction kit. The study's own analysis went as follows. Reads were cleaned with Trimmomatic, merged with FLASH into complete CDR3 sequences, and assigned to V(D)J germline segments with MiTCR. VDJtools was used to compute clonal diversity as the inverse Simpson's index. Productive reads were defined as in-frame sequences without a premature stop codon. TCRdb took the public reads, trimmed them with fastp at Q25, ran MiXCR for clone calling and kept in-frame beta chains. Each CDR3 protein appears once, grouped with its most common genes and DNA. The V and J calls come from TCRdb's annotation, not from the publication. Here the sample has under 85,000 distinct CDR3 sequences; approximately 82% occur a single time. The top ten clones comprise under 50% of the sample.

The sample belongs to a study of tumor and adjacent non-tumor tissue in lung cancer listed by TCRdb under 2018. Study-wide context: By cancer type, the cohort comprised approximately twelve adenocarcinoma patients, a couple of squamous cell carcinoma patients and 1 small cell lung cancer patient. The study compared bulk TCRbeta repertoires from lung tumor tissue and matched distant non-tumor lung tissue of more than 12 lung cancer patients. Among the approximately 15 patients, ages ranged from roughly 30 to 76 years, roughly ten were men and 5 were women, and disease was TNM stage I to III. For each patient, one tumor sample and one normal lung sample were taken, giving thirty paired specimens that underwent TCRbeta CDR3 sequencing. A total of roughly 120,000,000 productive TCRbeta reads were generated by sequencing, corresponding to an average of around 4 million reads per sample.

The full study reports these points: The methods do not name the sequencing platform or mention unique molecular identifiers. Significantly higher TCR diversity was found in younger patients, and higher tumor TCR diversity was associated with shorter overall and disease-free survival. The top 100 clones made up a significantly larger cumulative share of the repertoire in normal lung than in tumor tissue. Only about 15 patients were included in the cohort, and the need for larger samples and more detailed clinical data was noted by the authors. Peripheral blood was not sequenced, so blood TCRbeta repertoires in these lung cancer patients were not examined. Tumor tissue showed significantly greater TCR diversity (inverse Simpson) than normal lung tissue (about 400 vs 180, P = 0.0075, Mann-Whitney U test).

RNA was isolated from bulk, unsorted tissue, and RNA quality was assessed with a NanoDrop ND-1000 and an Agilent 2100. Normal lung samples were distant non-tumor tissue taken more than 3 cm from the tumor edge. The donors were newly diagnosed lung cancer patients admitted for thoracic surgery in China from August to November 2014 who had not received prior chemotherapy. Patients with previous radiotherapy or chemotherapy, or with another concurrent cancer, were excluded from the study. Surgical tissue pieces of roughly 1-2.2 cm3 were preserved in RNAlater solution and stored at -80 °C until use. Sequenced material: distant non-tumor lung tissue. The sequence derives from a man aged 65 to 79 with non-small cell lung cancer. This chain is built from TRBV28 and TRBJ2-3, with no D gene named confidently. The CDR3 amino acid sequence is: CASSSPQGTQYY. The sequence in DNA is TGTGCCAGCAGTTCCCCTCAAGGTACGCAGTATTAT.